The next 18 T cell receptor beta chains were all read from a single sample in a study of T cell responses to AZD1222 COVID-19 vaccine. Some clones are missing from TCRdb's copy, which holds only in-frame ones; the method was immunoSEQ multiplex PCR. Here the sample spans around 130,000 clones, 86% being singletons. The input for sequencing was peripheral blood, taken 28 days after the second AZD1222 dose. These receptors came from an adult who received the AZD1222 COVID-19 vaccine.

The chain has TRBV19 and TRBJ1-5, with D unclear. In germline, CDR1 is LNHDA, CDR2 SQIVND (reference sequence). V lost 1 base and J lost 4, with 11 bases in between. The CDR3 length is 15 residues. CDR3 coding DNA: TGTGCCAGTAGTATAGTATCACAGCCAAATCAGCCCCAGCATTTT. It encodes CASSIVSQPNQPQHF.

This chain links TRBV20-1 with TRBJ2-7, with D perhaps TRBD1 or TRBD2 (5 bases each). Trimming left V 3 bases short and J 1 base short, with 16 bases between. Per the germline V gene, CDR1 is DFQATT and CDR2 is SNEGSKA (reference sequence). The CDR3 extends over 15 amino acids. Here the CDR3 DNA reads TGCAGTGCTAGTCGGCTCCATGGGGGATCCTACGAGCAGTACTTC. Translated: CSASRLHGGSYEQYF.

The gene calls are TRBV28 and TRBJ2-1; TRBD2 matches at 7 bases. The CDR3 is 14 residues long. The V gene end was trimmed by 7 bases and the J gene end by 0 bases; junction bases not matched to a gene: 3. Germline assignment: CDR1 MDHEN and CDR2 SYDVKM. The CDR3 region is CASTTGGSYNEQFF. The CDR3 bases are TGTGCCAGCACTACGGGGGGCTCCTACAATGAGCAGTTCTTC. Using reference TRBV28 and TRBJ2-1 for the parts outside the CDR3, the full variable domain is DVKVTQSSRYLVKRTGEKVFLECVQDMDHENMFWYRQDPGLGLRLIYFSYDVKMKEKGDIPEGYSVSREKKERFSLILESASTNQTSMYLCASTTGGSYNEQFFGPGTRLTVL.

The chain is built from TRBV6-5 and TRBJ1-5; D is uncertain. Germline-derived CDR1 and CDR2 are MNHEY and SVGAGI. The CDR3 covers 14 residues. The germline V and J ends were trimmed by 6 bases and 0 bases, with 9 bases remaining between them. The CDR3 sequence is CASRLRHSNQPQHF. In DNA, the CDR3 is TGTGCCAGCAGACTCCGGCATAGCAATCAGCCCCAGCATTTT.

The chain uses TRBV18 and TRBJ1-5, with 9 bases aligning to TRBD1. CDR3 size: 15 residues. Germline V lookup: CDR1 KGHSH, CDR2 LQKENI. J was trimmed by 6 bases and V by 3 bases; bases with no gene match: 6. The chain's CDR3 is CASSPTGTGIQPQHF. In DNA form, the CDR3 reads TGTGCCAGCTCACCGACCGGGACAGGGATTCAGCCCCAGCATTTT.

The chain links TRBV7-2 to TRBJ1-6; D not resolved. The CDR3 runs 15 residues. V shed 8 bases and J shed 0 bases, with 11 bases lying between them. Germline V CDR1 and CDR2: SGHTA, FQGNSA. CDR3 sequence reads: CASSPHSSYNSPLHF. Written as DNA, the CDR3 is TGTGCCAGCTCCCCACATAGCTCCTATAATTCACCCCTCCACTTT.

This chain uses TRBV19 with TRBJ1-6; the match to TRBD1 covers 7 bases. This CDR3 contains 14 residues. V gave up 3 bases and J gave up 10 bases; unmatched junction bases: 6. Germline loops: CDR1 LNHDA, CDR2 SQIVND (reference sequence). The CDR3 bases are TGTGCCAGTAGTATCGAACAGGGGCAGTCACCCCTCCACTTT. This gives the protein CASSIEQGQSPLHF.

The chain recombines TRBV10-2 with TRBJ1-1; D remains ambiguous. The germline V and J ends were trimmed by 6 bases and 5 bases, with 16 bases remaining between them. Per the germline V gene, CDR1 is WSHSY and CDR2 is SAAADI. The CDR3 spans 14 residues. This CDR3 is CASSPDTSRTEAFF. As DNA, the CDR3 is TGCGCCAGCAGCCCCGACACCAGTCGAACTGAAGCTTTCTTT.

Concerning this clone: This specimen includes other DNA sequences encoding the same CDR3. The J gene is TRBJ2-5, the V gene TRBV18; no firm D call. The germline V gene has CDR1 KGHSH and CDR2 LQKENI. CDR3 length: 11 residues. The V gene lost 4 bases and the J gene lost 2 bases, with 2 bases spanning the gap. CDR3 amino acids: CASSQQETQYF. In DNA form, the CDR3 reads TGTGCCAGCTCACAACAAGAGACCCAGTACTTC.

V usage is TRBV24-1 and J usage is TRBJ2-1; the match to TRBD2 covers 7 bases. This CDR3 region has 14 residues. Germline values: CDR1 KGHDR, CDR2 SFDVKD. V trimming: 2 bases; J trimming: 7 bases; junction bases outside the gene matches: 4. In DNA form, the CDR3 reads TGTGCCACCAGTGATTCGTGGGGGGGGAATGAGCAGTTCTTC. Protein: CATSDSWGGNEQFF.

This clone was observed a handful of times. This rearrangement joins TRBV10-1 to TRBJ2-3; maybe TRBD2 (6 bases). Trimming pared 6 bases from V and 1 base from J, leaving 14 bases between. This CDR3 spans 15 amino acids. Germline V lookup: CDR1 WNHNN, CDR2 SYGVQD (reference sequence). CDR3 sequence (DNA): TGCGCCAGCAGCCCCGCGGAGGGACGCACAGATACGCAGTATTTT. This gives the protein CASSPAEGRTDTQYF.

J is TRBJ2-1 and V is TRBV5-6; unclear D gene. Germline V gene lookup returns CDR1 SGHDT and CDR2 YYEEEE. V gave up 1 base and J gave up 0 bases, with 14 bases separating them. The CDR3 loop spans 17 amino acids. The CDR3 bases are TGTGCCAGCAGCTTGTATGCTTTCTGGGTCTCCTACAATGAGCAGTTCTTC. This gives the protein CASSLYAFWVSYNEQFF.

The chain recombines TRBV27 with TRBJ1-1; no definite D call. V lost 5 bases and J lost 4, with 14 bases in between. This CDR3 has 14 amino acids. CDR1 and CDR2 (germline): MNHEY, SMNVEV (reference sequence). The CDR3 reads CASSLLFLGTEAFF. DNA of the CDR3: TGTGCCAGCAGTCTGTTATTTCTGGGCACTGAAGCTTTCTTT.

The V and J genes are TRBV11-2 and TRBJ1-2; the D gene is possibly TRBD1 (5 bases). CDR1 is SGHAT, CDR2 FQNNGV, per germline. Trimming pared 4 bases from V and 4 bases from J, leaving 25 bases between. CDR3 length equals 18 residues. CDR3 region: CASSSAPLVRGSGYGYTF. As DNA, the CDR3 is TGTGCCAGCAGCTCTGCCCCCCTGGTCCGGGGGAGCGGCTATGGCTACACCTTC.

This chain uses TRBV15 with TRBJ2-7; no clear D gene. The V end was cut by 0 bases, the J end by 3 bases, with 3 bases between. Looked up from germline, CDR1 is LNHNV and CDR2 is YYDKDF (reference sequence). The CDR3 contains 12 residues. The CDR3 DNA reads TGTGCCACCAGCAGAGACGGCTACGAGCAGTACTTC. This sequence encodes CATSRDGYEQYF.

The chain carries TRBV6-5 and TRBJ1-6, with D unclear. Germline values: CDR1 MNHEY, CDR2 SVGAGI. The CDR3 consists of 13 residues. V was shortened by 10 bases and J by 3 bases, with 10 bases between the two germline ends. The CDR3 region has the DNA TGTGCCACCCACGGGGTCTATAATTCACCCCTCCACTTT. It is translated as CATHGVYNSPLHF.

Only one count was recorded for this clone. This rearrangement joins TRBV28 to TRBJ1-1, with 7 nucleotides matching TRBD1. Germline trimming cut 7 bases from V and 4 bases from J; bases unmatched to any gene: 9. Germline assignment: CDR1 MDHEN and CDR2 SYDVKM. The CDR3 consists of 14 residues. The CDR3 DNA follows: TGTGCCAGCACCATAGACAGGGTCGGCACTGAAGCTTTCTTT. Encoded protein: CASTIDRVGTEAFF.

This CDR3 reads CASSLTAAANTEAFF. The CDR3 DNA reads as TGCGCCAGCAGCTTGACGGCGGCAGCGAACACTGAAGCTTTCTTT. The rearrangement uses TRBV5-1 and TRBJ1-1; D is undetermined. Germline-derived CDR1 and CDR2 are SGHRS and YFSETQ. V shed 1 base and J shed 1 base, with 11 bases lying between them. There are 15 residues in the CDR3.